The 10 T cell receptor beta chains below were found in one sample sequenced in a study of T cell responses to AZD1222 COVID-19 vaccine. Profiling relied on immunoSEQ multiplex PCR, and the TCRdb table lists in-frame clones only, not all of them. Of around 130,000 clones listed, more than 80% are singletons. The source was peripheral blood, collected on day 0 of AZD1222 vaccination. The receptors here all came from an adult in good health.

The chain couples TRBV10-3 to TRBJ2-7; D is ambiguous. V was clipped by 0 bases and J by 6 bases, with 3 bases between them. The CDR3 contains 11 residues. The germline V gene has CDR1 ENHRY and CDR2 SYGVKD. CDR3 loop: CAISESLEQYF. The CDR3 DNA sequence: TGTGCCATCAGTGAGTCACTCGAGCAGTACTTC.

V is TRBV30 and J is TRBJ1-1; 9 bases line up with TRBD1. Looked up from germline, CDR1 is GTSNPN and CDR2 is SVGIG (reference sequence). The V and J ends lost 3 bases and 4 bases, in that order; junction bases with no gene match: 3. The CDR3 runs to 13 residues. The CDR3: CAWSRDRVTEAFF. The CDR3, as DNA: TGTGCCTGGAGCCGGGACAGGGTCACTGAAGCTTTCTTT.

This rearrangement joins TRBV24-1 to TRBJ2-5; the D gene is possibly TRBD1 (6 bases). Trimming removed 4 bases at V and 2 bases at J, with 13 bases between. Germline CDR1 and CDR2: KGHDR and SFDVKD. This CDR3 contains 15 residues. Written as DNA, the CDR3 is TGTGCCACCAGTGACCCACTCGACAGGCAAGAGACCCAGTACTTC. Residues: CATSDPLDRQETQYF.

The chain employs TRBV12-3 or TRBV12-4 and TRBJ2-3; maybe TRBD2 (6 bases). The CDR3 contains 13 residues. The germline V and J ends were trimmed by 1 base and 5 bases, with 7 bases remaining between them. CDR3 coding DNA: TGTGCCAGCAGTTTAGGAGCGGGAGATACGCAGTATTTT. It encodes CASSLGAGDTQYF.

Written as DNA, the CDR3 is TGTGCCAGCAGCCAAGAGGACGCCGGGGAGGAGCAGTTCTTC. Translated: CASSQEDAGEEQFF. The chain has TRBV4-2 and TRBJ2-1; possibly TRBD2 for D (5 bases). Trimming left V 0 bases short and J 10 bases short, with 13 bases between. CDR3 length: 14 residues. Germline lookup yields CDR1 LGHNA and CDR2 YNFKEQ.

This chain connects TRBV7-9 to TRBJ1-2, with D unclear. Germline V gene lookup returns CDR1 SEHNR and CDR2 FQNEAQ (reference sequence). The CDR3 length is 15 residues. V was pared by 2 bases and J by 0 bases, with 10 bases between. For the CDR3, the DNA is TGTGCCAGCAGCTTAATATTAGGACCTAACTATGGCTACACCTTC. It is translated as CASSLILGPNYGYTF.

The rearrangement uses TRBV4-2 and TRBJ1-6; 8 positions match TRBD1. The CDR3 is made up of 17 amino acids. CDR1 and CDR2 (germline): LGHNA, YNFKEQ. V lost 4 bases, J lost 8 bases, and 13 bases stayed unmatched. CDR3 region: CASSLTARSDRDSPLHF. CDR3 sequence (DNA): TGTGCCAGCAGCCTGACGGCTCGTTCGGACAGGGATTCACCCCTCCACTTT.

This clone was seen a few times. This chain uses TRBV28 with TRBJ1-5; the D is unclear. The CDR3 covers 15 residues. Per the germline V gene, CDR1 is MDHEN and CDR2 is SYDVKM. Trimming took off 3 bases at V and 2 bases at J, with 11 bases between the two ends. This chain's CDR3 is CASSLGHPGNQPQHF. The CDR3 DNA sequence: TGTGCCAGCAGTTTGGGCCATCCCGGCAATCAGCCCCAGCATTTT.

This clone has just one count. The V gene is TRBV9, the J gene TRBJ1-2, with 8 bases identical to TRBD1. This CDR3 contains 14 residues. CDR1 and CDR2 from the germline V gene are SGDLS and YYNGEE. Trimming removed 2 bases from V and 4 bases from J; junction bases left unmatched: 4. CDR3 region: CASSVSDRGYGYTF. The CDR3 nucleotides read TGTGCCAGCAGCGTCTCAGACAGGGGCTATGGCTACACCTTC.

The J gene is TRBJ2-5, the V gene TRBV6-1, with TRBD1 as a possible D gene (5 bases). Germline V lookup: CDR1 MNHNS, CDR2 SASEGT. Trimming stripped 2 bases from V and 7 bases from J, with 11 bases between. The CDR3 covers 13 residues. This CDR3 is CASSERQISTQYF. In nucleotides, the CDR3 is TGTGCCAGCAGTGAACGACAGATATCGACCCAGTACTTC.